This T cell receptor (beta chain) was recorded in a study of blood T cell repertoires in COVID-19. Overall study context: Sources were T cells, B-cell-depleted T cells, or PBMCs; the material itself was cDNA or gDNA.

Germline V gene lookup returns CDR1 MNHEY and CDR2 SVGAGI. This CDR3 has 16 residues. V was cut by 3 bases and J by 0 bases, with 12 bases left in between. Profiled with immunoSEQ multiplex PCR; TCRdb holds only in-frame clones, not every one. The data show some 250,000 clones, with approximately 80% seen just once and around 7.5% held by the top ten. While infection was still active, Seattle patients were enrolled and then followed longitudinally. The genes are TRBV6-5 and TRBJ1-5, with D uncertain. Sequenced material: peripheral blood. The TCR was taken from a woman older than 75 with COVID-19, enrolled during active disease. Here the CDR3 reads CASSYSWGDSNQPQHF. CDR3 DNA: TGTGCCAGCAGTTATAGTTGGGGAGATAGCAATCAGCCCCAGCATTTT.